This paragraph covers one TCR beta chain sequence. No antigen is known for it. No base-level quality is on record; no much larger clone is a single base apart. The immunoSEQ Assay, a bias-controlled multiplex PCR, was used to amplify TCRbeta CDR3 regions from genomic DNA. The published analysis was carried out like this. The number of nucleated cells in each sample was estimated from the amplification of reference gene primers within the assay. To quantify the absolute abundance of each unique TCRbeta CDR3 rearrangement, sequence reads were collapsed and filtered. For each sample, productive Simpson clonality was calculated as the square root of Simpson's diversity index across productive rearrangements. The clones in this table, taken by TCRdb from immuneACCESS, are in-frame only. Not every clone is retained; where verified, under half of the shortfall comes from an unresolved V gene, and the cause of the rest is unknown. V, J and clone size are those of that table, while D and trimming were read from the DNA. For this sample there are 95,000 to 100,000 clones; about 90% appear just once. The ten biggest clones cover around a tenth of the sample.

This entry belongs to a study of blood T cell repertoires in COVID-19 (dated by TCRdb to the early 2020s). Background on the whole study: The collaborator samples originated in the United States, Italy and Spain and spanned the acute and convalescent phases of COVID-19. The material from the prospective study consisted of cDNA or gDNA derived from T cells, B-cell-depleted T cells, or PBMCs. The dataset comprised deeply sampled blood TCRbeta repertoires from subjects exposed to, actively infected with, or recovered from COVID-19. A freely available public database, intended as a resource for researchers studying the immune response to SARS-CoV-2, is where the repertoires were released. Samples were obtained from the ongoing ImmuneRACE study (first 160 participants) and from 1,254 subjects provided by 6 global collaborators. The sample metadata nearly always contained a de-identified subject ID, COVID-19 status, age in years and sex. Where available, HLA class I and class II types were obtained from metadata supplied by the sample provider rather than from assay-based typing. What the work shows at the level of the full study, not this receptor alone: The quantity of clinical and demographic metadata differed by source and by participant and was supplied without curation.

From the cysteine up to the phenylalanine, the CDR3 has a length of 18 residues. Of all the DNA, just the CDR3 is kept, 54 bases in frame from base 1. V has 6 bases trimmed and J has 0 bases trimmed; junction bases matching no gene number 11. CDR1 and CDR2, per the germline V gene (reference sequence), are MNHEY and SMNVEV. Whole blood was collected in K2EDTA tubes by collaborating institutions according to the institutions' own protocols. Collaborator samples were shipped for TCRbeta analysis as frozen whole blood, isolated PBMCs, or DNA extracted from either sample type. The V and J segments used are TRBV27 and TRBJ1-5; 10 of the junction bases match TRBD1. This clonotype was sampled from a woman between 25 and 40 years old with acute or convalescent COVID-19. The sample was peripheral blood. DNA sequence: TGTGCCAGCAGAGAAAAATCCGGGACAGGGGATAGCAATCAGCCCCAGCATTTT. It translates to CASREKSGTGDSNQPQHF.